Below are 8 T cell receptor beta chains sequenced from a single sample in a study of T cell responses to AZD1222 COVID-19 vaccine. Generated by immunoSEQ multiplex PCR, the TCRdb table keeps only in-frame clones and is missing some. This sample has approximately 89,000 clones; approximately 90% occur once, and the top ten carry 4.5% to 5.5%. The material was peripheral blood, obtained on day 0 of MenACWY control vaccination. The source of these receptors is an adult in good health.

J is TRBJ2-3 and V is TRBV9, with D tentatively TRBD2 (5 bases). With 6 bases removed from V and 9 bases from J, the gap between germline ends came to 23 bases. This CDR3 spans 15 amino acids. CDR1 and CDR2 from the germline V gene are SGDLS and YYNGEE. This CDR3 reads CASTSMDSPTGTQYF. The CDR3 DNA follows: TGTGCCAGCACCTCGATGGACTCCCCGACGGGGACGCAGTATTTT.

This clone counts as medium-sized. J is TRBJ2-3 and V is TRBV4-3; D is uncertain. This CDR3 spans 13 amino acids. Per the germline V gene, CDR1 is LGHNA and CDR2 is YSLEER. V was pared by 4 bases and J by 2 bases, with 7 bases between. The CDR3 spells CASSPVLTDTQYF. CDR3 DNA: TGCGCCAGCAGCCCCGTCCTCACAGATACGCAGTATTTT.

V usage is TRBV5-1 and J usage is TRBJ1-2; no firm D call. The CDR3 runs 15 residues. The germline V gene encodes CDR1 SGHRS and CDR2 YFSETQ. V lost 1 base, J lost 2 bases, and 12 bases lay in between. The CDR3 nucleotides are TGCGCCAGCAGCTTGATTCCGGCGAACAACTATGGCTACACCTTC. It is translated as CASSLIPANNYGYTF.

The rearrangement links TRBV10-1 to TRBJ2-5; D gene ambiguous. V was trimmed by 6 bases and J by 5 bases, leaving 19 bases between them. The CDR3 is made up of 15 amino acids. Germline V gene sequence: CDR1 WNHNN, CDR2 SYGVQD (reference sequence). For the CDR3, the DNA is TGCGCCAGCAGCGATCCCTCGACCGGTTTCGAGACCCAGTACTTC. This sequence encodes CASSDPSTGFETQYF.

J is TRBJ1-3 and V is TRBV7-9; D is perhaps TRBD1 (5 bases). This CDR3 has 12 amino acids. CDR1 and CDR2 (germline): SEHNR, FQNEAQ (reference sequence). V gave up 4 bases and J gave up 8 bases, with 9 bases separating them. The CDR3 bases are TGTGCCAGCAGCTCCGCCAGGGACACCATATATTTT. This encodes CASSSARDTIYF.

The rearrangement joins TRBV27 to TRBJ1-6; D is perhaps TRBD1 (5 bases). Germline V gives CDR1 MNHEY, CDR2 SMNVEV (reference sequence). V was clipped by 1 base and J by 7 bases, with 11 bases between them. This CDR3 spans 15 amino acids. The DNA for the CDR3 is TGTGCCAGCAGTTTATTGGTCGAGGGGAATTCACCCCTCCACTTT. Translation: CASSLLVEGNSPLHF.

The chain employs TRBV6-1 and TRBJ2-4; D uncertain. V was shortened by 2 bases and J by 6 bases, with 17 bases between the two germline ends. Germline V gene sequence: CDR1 MNHNS, CDR2 SASEGT. CDR3 length equals 16 residues. CDR3 nucleotide sequence: TGTGCCAGCAGTGAAAACCACTTTCGGAGTTCAAACATTCAGTACTTC. Translation: CASSENHFRSSNIQYF.

The V gene is TRBV12-3 or TRBV12-4, the J gene TRBJ1-1; unclear D gene. V was clipped by 6 bases and J by 3 bases, with 8 bases between them. The CDR3 spans 12 residues. The CDR3 DNA is TGTGCCAGCAGAACTACGGACACTGAAGCTTTCTTT. Protein sequence: CASRTTDTEAFF.